These T cell receptor beta chains were read from a single sample in a study of blood T cells in healthy people across ages. TCRdb re-called the 5' RACE reads with MiXCR, one entry per CDR3 protein. The table shows 1,500,000 or so distinct CDR3 sequences, with roughly 59% occurring only once. Sequences were obtained from blood. The receptors come from a man aged 18-30 years in good health. The CDR3 runs from the conserved cysteine through the conserved F or W. The order of the fields is V gene, J gene, CDR3 protein.

TRBV18,TRBJ2-1,CASYSREGRHEQFF
TRBV7-9,TRBJ2-1,CASSLAGTEQFF
TRBV3-1,-,CASSQTEEGETQYF
TRBV6-5,TRBJ2-7,CASSYEGYGGAYYEQYF
TRBV14,TRBJ2-1,CASSQPSSGTNEQFF
TRBV20-1,TRBJ2-7,CSAISPGQVSYEQYF
TRBV12-3/TRBV12-4,TRBJ2-4,CASSSSNTGREQYF
TRBV7-9,TRBJ2-1,CASSLPRTNEQFF
TRBV6-5,TRBJ2-7,CASSFKTSGSTQYF
TRBV12-3/TRBV12-4,TRBJ1-2,CASSLVSTNYGYTF
TRBV5-5,TRBJ2-4,CASSGTGGAAKNIQYF
TRBV7-6,TRBJ2-7,CASSSIRGGRAPDEQYF
TRBV5-1,TRBJ2-7,CASSGGLNLDEQYF
TRBV7-9,TRBJ2-3,CASSSGTRFTDTQYF
TRBV18,TRBJ2-3,CASSEVVSTDTQYF
TRBV20-1,TRBJ2-1,CSARDYGEQFF
TRBV25-1,TRBJ1-4,CASSELGPNEKLFF
TRBV10-3,TRBJ1-2,CAIRTEEANYGYTF
TRBV5-1,TRBJ2-5,CASSLQGFPQETQYF
TRBV5-1,-,CASSLAVTSGYNEQYF
TRBV7-2,TRBJ2-7,CASSLTRDQQYF
TRBV20-1,TRBJ2-4,CSATLGGENIQYF
TRBV29-1,TRBJ1-2,CSVDVNYGYTF
TRBV14,TRBJ2-7,CASSQQKNPYEQYF
TRBV5-1,TRBJ1-1,CASSLVGGGSTFF
TRBV6-6,TRBJ2-7,CASSGRDRPYEQYF
TRBV20-1,TRBJ2-6,CSAKRQTLSGANVLTF
TRBV12-3/TRBV12-4,TRBJ1-5,CASSLGSENQPQHF
TRBV6-6,TRBJ2-7,CANTLGQGYEQYF
TRBV3-1,TRBJ1-1,CASSQGIVGTEAFF
TRBV11-2,TRBJ2-7,CASSPGTGSGQYF
TRBV27,TRBJ2-7,CASGTGTTYEQNF
TRBV5-1,-,CASSIGLVGTYEQYF
TRBV4-2,TRBJ2-3,CASSQDRGLEIDTQYF
TRBV20-1,-,CSARDSSGGETQYF
TRBV10-3,TRBJ2-7,CAISGAGLSYEQYF
TRBV15,TRBJ2-7,CATSKGQGEPSYEQYF
TRBV12-5,-,CASGNRAEQYF
TRBV19,TRBJ2-1,CASKSAGTGFREQFF
TRBV29-1,TRBJ2-7,CSVVGLTQGPPYEQYF
TRBV2,TRBJ2-7,CASKEASGPSYEQYF
TRBV19,TRBJ2-1,CAIRDLHYNEQFF
TRBV27,TRBJ2-5,CASSPIHQETQYF
TRBV6-6,TRBJ1-5,CASSHGGRVQPQHF
TRBV6-2/TRBV6-3,TRBJ1-6,CASRDNYSQGNSPLHF
TRBV7-2,TRBJ2-7,CASSSGTGYFYEQYF
TRBV14,TRBJ1-2,CASSRARLESGDYGYTF
TRBV5-8,TRBJ2-1,CASSYGLAGSSYNEQFF
TRBV20-1,TRBJ2-5,CSGLGTSGGAVETQYF
TRBV4-1,TRBJ1-2,CASSSTGTDGNYGYTF
TRBV2,TRBJ2-7,CASIGQTYEQYF
TRBV10-3,TRBJ2-3,CAISVEGTSGDTQYF